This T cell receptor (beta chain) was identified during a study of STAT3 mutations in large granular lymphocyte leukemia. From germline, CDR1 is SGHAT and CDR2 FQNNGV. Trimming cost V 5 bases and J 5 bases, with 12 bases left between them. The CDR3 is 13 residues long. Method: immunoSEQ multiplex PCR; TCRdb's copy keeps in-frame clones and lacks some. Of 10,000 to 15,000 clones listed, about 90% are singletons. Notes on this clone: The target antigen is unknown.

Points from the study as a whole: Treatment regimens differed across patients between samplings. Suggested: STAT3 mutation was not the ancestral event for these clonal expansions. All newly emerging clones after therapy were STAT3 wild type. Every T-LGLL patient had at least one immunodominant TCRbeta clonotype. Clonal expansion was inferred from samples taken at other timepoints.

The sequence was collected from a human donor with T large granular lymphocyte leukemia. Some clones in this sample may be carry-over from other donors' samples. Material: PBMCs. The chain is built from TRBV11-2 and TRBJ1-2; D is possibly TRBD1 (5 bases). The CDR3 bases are TGTGCCAGCAGCGTGGACACTCCGTATGGCTACACCTTC. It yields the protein CASSVDTPYGYTF.